This TCR beta chain was recovered during a study of PD-1 blockade in classical Hodgkin lymphoma. In the study overall: Every 2 weeks, patients got 3 mg/kg intravenous nivolumab.

Study outcomes and limitations: Causes of the repertoire differences remain undefined, possibly disease activity or prior therapy. Exclusion was applied to patients who started nivolumab under 1 year after ASCT.

Sequencing used immunoSEQ multiplex PCR; TCRdb keeps in-frame clones, though not all of them. The profile shows more than 2,500 clones, roughly four fifths of them singletons. There was relapse after autologous stem cell transplantation in every patient, and there was variation in brentuximab vedotin exposure. Magnetic negative selection was used to purify CD8+ T cells from thawed PBMCs. On this clone: Its target is not known.

The length of the CDR3 is 12 residues. Trimming removed 5 bases at V and 10 bases at J, with 12 bases between. Germline values: CDR1 MNHEY, CDR2 SVGAGI. The rearrangement uses TRBV6-5 and TRBJ2-1; no clear D gene. The TCR originated in a human donor with classical Hodgkin lymphoma. Sequences were derived from CD8+ T cells from blood, sampled at baseline. CDR3 residues: CASSPNGWEQFF. CDR3 DNA: TGTGCCAGCAGTCCGAACGGGTGGGAGCAGTTCTTC.